This TCR beta chain was captured by sequencing in a study of human T cells and chemical hapten exposure. Study-level findings and limits: With DPC sensitization, TCRs exceeding 1 in 1000 frequency showed no change.

Comments on this clonotype: Its target is unknown.

Unfractionated whole blood yielded the extracted total RNA. The length of the CDR3 is 12 residues. Trimming shortened V by 6 bases and J by 8 bases, and 8 bases separated the two germline ends. It was the library that attached unique molecular identifiers to individual cDNA molecules. Methods used by the authors: Per-sample TCR counts ranged from 23,224 to 690,600, median roughly 96,000. TCRdb reprocessed the 5' RACE reads via MiXCR and lists one record per CDR3 protein. The V and J calls reflect TCRdb's pipeline rather than the authors' work. The repertoire holds 75,000 or so distinct CDR3 sequences, about 15% seen once, with under 7.5% in the top ten.

The source of this sequence is a female donor in good health. The J gene is TRBJ1-6, the V gene TRBV12-3 or TRBV12-4; D is unclear. The CDR3 nucleotides read TGTGCCAGCAGGGCCACTTATTCACCCCTCCACTTT. This gives the protein CASRATYSPLHF.